Listed below are T cell receptor beta chains from one sample, sequenced in a study of blood T cell repertoires in COVID-19. Some clones are missing from TCRdb's copy, which holds only in-frame ones; the method was immunoSEQ multiplex PCR. This table has a few hundred thousand clones, 84% appearing once. The sample was peripheral blood. These receptors all come from a woman in her sixties with acute or convalescent COVID-19. Both conserved end residues are part of each CDR3. D genes are given only for firm matches. Size is stated for part of the rows, as once, few or many counts, or as a class when the clone is expanded.

d_gene,j_gene,abundance,v_gene,CDR3nt,CDR3aa
TRBD1,TRBJ2-1,-,TRBV2,TGTGCCAGCAGCCGCGACAGGGGTGAGCAGTTCTTC,CASSRDRGEQFF
TRBD1,TRBJ1-6,-,TRBV13,TGTGCCAGCAGCTTATGGGGGGGACAGGGGGCGTCACCCCTCCACTTT,CASSLWGGQGASPLHF
-,TRBJ1-2,-,TRBV9,TGTGCCAGCACCTCCGGGGGGGGCGCAGGGTATGGCTACACCTTC,CASTSGGGAGYGYTF
-,TRBJ2-7,-,TRBV19,TGTGCCAGTAGTATGCTGGACAGAACCTACGAGCAGTACTTC,CASSMLDRTYEQYF
-,TRBJ2-4,-,TRBV7-8,TGTGCCAGCAGCTTAGACCCTGGCAGGGGAGTCGACAAAAACATTCAGTACTTC,CASSLDPGRGVDKNIQYF
-,TRBJ2-3,-,TRBV5-1,TGCGCCAGCAGCTTGGAAGGGGGGGAGTCAGGGACGCAGTATTTT,CASSLEGGESGTQYF
-,TRBJ1-1,-,TRBV5-1,TGCGCCAGCAGCTTGGGCAGGGGCAACACTGAAGCTTTCTTT,CASSLGRGNTEAFF
-,TRBJ1-5,once,TRBV19,TGTGCCAGTAGTATAGCGGGTGGACAGACCCAGCCCCAGCATTTT,CASSIAGGQTQPQHF
-,TRBJ1-5,-,TRBV27,TGTGCCAGCAGTTACAGGGTTGGTGGTCAGCCCCAGCATTTT,CASSYRVGGQPQHF
TRBD1,TRBJ1-4,-,TRBV7-6,TGTGCCAGCAGCTTAGTCGGGACAGGGGTTGCAACTAATGAAAAACTGTTTTTT,CASSLVGTGVATNEKLFF
-,TRBJ1-2,-,TRBV13,TGTGCCAGCAGCCGCACTGAGATGGGGAGATATGGCTACACCTTC,CASSRTEMGRYGYTF
-,TRBJ1-1,-,TRBV30,TGTGCCGGGACCCTGCTAGAGAACACTGAAGCTTTCTTT,CAGTLLENTEAFF
TRBD2,TRBJ2-1,-,TRBV7-3,TGTGCCAGCAGCTTATCTAGCGGAGGCTACAATGAGCAGTTCTTC,CASSLSSGGYNEQFF
TRBD1,TRBJ1-2,-,TRBV7-2,TGTGCCAGCAGCTTTCAATCGGCCTCGGGGACAGGGGGTGGTGGCTACACCTTC,CASSFQSASGTGGGGYTF
-,TRBJ2-5,-,TRBV18,TGTGCCAGCTCGACAAAAGCGGGACACCTGGGAGAACAGACCCAGTACTTC,CASSTKAGHLGEQTQYF
-,TRBJ1-5,once,TRBV6-6,TGTGCCAGCAGTTACTCGATTCTGTCGGAGCCCCAGCATTTT,CASSYSILSEPQHF
TRBD2,TRBJ2-7,-,TRBV5-5,TGTGCCAGCAGCTTTGCGTGGCGAGCGGGGGGGGCAGCCGAGCAGTACTTC,CASSFAWRAGGAAEQYF
-,TRBJ1-1,-,TRBV9,TGTGCCAGCAGCGTAGGCCAGAGAGGCACTGAAGCTTTCTTT,CASSVGQRGTEAFF
-,TRBJ2-7,-,TRBV7-9,TGTGCCAGCCAAAAATCCCCCCGCTTTGGTGCGGAGTCCTACGAGCAGTACTTC,CASQKSPRFGAESYEQYF
TRBD1,TRBJ1-6,-,TRBV3-1/TRBV3-2,TGTGCCAGCAGCATGGGACAGTACCGGTTGTCACCCCTCCACTTT,CASSMGQYRLSPLHF
TRBD1,TRBJ1-2,-,TRBV7-2,TGTGCCAGCAGCATCCGACAGGGGGACTATGGCTACACCTTC,CASSIRQGDYGYTF
-,TRBJ2-2,-,TRBV12-3/TRBV12-4,TGTGCCAGCAGTTCTAGATTTCCCGGGGAGCTGTTTTTT,CASSSRFPGELFF
TRBD1,TRBJ1-4,few,TRBV27,TGTGCCAGCAGTTCCACCGGGACAGGGTACGAAAAACTGTTTTTT,CASSSTGTGYEKLFF
TRBD2,TRBJ2-1,few,TRBV3-1/TRBV3-2,TGTGCCAGCAGCCAGGCGGGACTACTTAACAATGAGCAGTTCTTC,CASSQAGLLNNEQFF
-,TRBJ1-2,-,TRBV28,TGTGCCAGCAGTACACAGGGTCGTCGGAACTATGGCTACACCTTC,CASSTQGRRNYGYTF
TRBD2,TRBJ2-1,-,TRBV7-2,TGTGCCAGCAGCTTTGACGGGGGGGATGAGCAGTTCTTC,CASSFDGGDEQFF
-,TRBJ2-1,-,TRBV5-1,TGCGCCAGCAGCTTCCGCTTCGGCTCCTACAATGAGCAGTTCTTC,CASSFRFGSYNEQFF
-,TRBJ1-1,-,TRBV3-1/TRBV3-2,TGTGCCAGCAGCCTAGGGAGTGGGGCTTTCTTT,CASSLGSGAFF
TRBD1,TRBJ2-7,-,TRBV6-5,TGTGCCAGCAGTTTGGACAGGGGAACCTACGAGCAGTACTTC,CASSLDRGTYEQYF
TRBD2,TRBJ2-3,few,TRBV7-8,TGTGCCAGCAGCCCAAAACTAGCGGGCCCAGATACGCAGTATTTT,CASSPKLAGPDTQYF
TRBD1,TRBJ1-1,-,TRBV6-1,TGTGCCAGCAGTGGAACGGGACAGGGAGGGTGGATAAGGAACACTGAAGCTTTCTTT,CASSGTGQGGWIRNTEAFF
-,TRBJ2-7,-,TRBV7-2,TGTGCCAGCAGCTTAGCAGAGTACGAGCAGTACTTC,CASSLAEYEQYF
-,TRBJ2-7,-,TRBV7-9,TGTGCCAGCAGCTTAACACCCACCTACGAGCAGTACTTC,CASSLTPTYEQYF
-,TRBJ1-4,-,TRBV6-5,TGTGCCAGCGGGTGGGGGGGAAGTGAAAAACTGTTTTTT,CASGWGGSEKLFF
-,TRBJ2-5,-,TRBV19,TGTGCCAGTAGTATTTCTGGGCAGGCCCTGTACCAAGAGACCCAGTACTTC,CASSISGQALYQETQYF
TRBD2,TRBJ2-3,-,TRBV15,TGTGCCACCAGCAGAGATTTCCTGCGAATCTCTAGCGGGCCCAGCACAGATACGCAGTATTTT,CATSRDFLRISSGPSTDTQYF
-,TRBJ1-3,-,TRBV7-8,TGTGCCAGCAGCCTCCCGGGGGAGCAGGGAAACACCATATATTTT,CASSLPGEQGNTIYF
-,TRBJ1-2,-,TRBV6-1,TGTGCCAGCAGTGAAGATTCGGGGTATGGCTACACCTTC,CASSEDSGYGYTF
TRBD1,TRBJ2-1,-,TRBV7-9,TGTGCCAGCGGGCCTGGACAGGGACAGTTCTTC,CASGPGQGQFF
-,TRBJ1-2,-,TRBV9,TGTGCCAGCAGCGACTTTAACAGCTATGGCTACACCTTC,CASSDFNSYGYTF
TRBD2,TRBJ2-3,once,TRBV30,TGTGCCTGGGAAGTAGCGGGGGGAAAGGATACGCAGTATTTT,CAWEVAGGKDTQYF
TRBD1,TRBJ1-1,-,TRBV19,TGTGCCAGTAGTGTACAGGGGATTCTCACTGAAGCTTTCTTT,CASSVQGILTEAFF
-,TRBJ1-3,-,TRBV7-9,TGTGCCAGCAGCTTATCCATCTCTGGAAACACCATATATTTT,CASSLSISGNTIYF
-,TRBJ1-4,-,TRBV19,TGTGCCAGTAACGACAGGCCAAATGAAAAACTGTTTTTT,CASNDRPNEKLFF
TRBD1,TRBJ1-2,once,TRBV27,TGTGCCAGCAGTCAGACAGGGGGAAGGGATGGCTACACCTTC,CASSQTGGRDGYTF
TRBD1,TRBJ1-2,-,TRBV7-2,TGTGCCAGCAGCCGGAAGGGACAGAACTATGGCTACACCTTC,CASSRKGQNYGYTF
TRBD1,TRBJ1-2,-,TRBV25-1,TGTGCCAGCGGACAGGGTTACTATGGCTACACCTTC,CASGQGYYGYTF
-,TRBJ1-5,few,TRBV18,TGTGCCAGCTCACGCTCGACACCAAATAGCAATCAGCCCCAGCATTTT,CASSRSTPNSNQPQHF
TRBD2,TRBJ2-3,-,TRBV6-6,TGTGCCAGCAGGATCAGCGGGGGGGCCACAGATACGCAGTATTTT,CASRISGGATDTQYF
-,TRBJ1-4,-,TRBV7-2,TGTGCCAGCAGCTTCCATACAGGGCCGAATGAAAAACTGTTTTTT,CASSFHTGPNEKLFF
-,TRBJ2-1,-,TRBV30,TGTGCCTGGTCCGGGACAAGACGCTACAATGAGCAGTTCTTC,CAWSGTRRYNEQFF
-,TRBJ1-6,-,TRBV30,TGTGCCTGGAGGCAGGTCGAGAATTCACCCCTCCACTTT,CAWRQVENSPLHF
-,TRBJ1-1,-,TRBV6-6,TGTGCCAGCGTAACCCTATCGGACACTGAAGCTTTCTTT,CASVTLSDTEAFF
-,TRBJ2-7,-,TRBV28,TGTGCCAGCAGTTTGGGGGGATCTACCTACGAGCAGTACTTC,CASSLGGSTYEQYF
-,TRBJ1-5,-,TRBV19,TGTGCCAGTAGGACAGAATTGACGCGCCAGCCCCAGCATTTT,CASRTELTRQPQHF
TRBD1,TRBJ1-2,-,TRBV10-3,TGTGCCATCAGCGATACAGGGGAAACAAACTATGGCTACACCTTC,CAISDTGETNYGYTF
TRBD2,TRBJ2-3,-,TRBV9,TGTGCCAGCAGCAAACGGACTAGTACAGATACGCAGTATTTT,CASSKRTSTDTQYF
-,TRBJ2-7,few,TRBV28,TGTGCCAGCAGGCCAGGACAGAACTCCTACGAGCAGTACTTC,CASRPGQNSYEQYF
TRBD1,TRBJ1-2,-,TRBV28,TGTGCCAGCAGCCAGCCGACAGGGGGCTATGGCTACACCTTC,CASSQPTGGYGYTF
TRBD1,TRBJ2-1,-,TRBV7-2,TGTGCCAGCAGCATTCGGACAGGGAGCTCCTACAATGAGCAGTTCTTC,CASSIRTGSSYNEQFF